This paragraph reports one T cell receptor beta chain. Its antigen is not known. These data originate in a study of CXCR3-negative and CXCR3-positive naive CD8 T cells. Study-wide findings and caveats: Memory CD8+ cells had much lower diversity, and both naive subsets had comparably high diversity. More hydrophobic TRB CDR3s occurred in CXCR3-positive than in CXCR3-negative naive cells. Naive CXCR3-positive and CXCR3-negative cells shared TRBV-TRBJ usage; memory cells diverged.

The CDR3 has 13 amino acids. The TRB cDNA libraries were prepared by 5' RACE with UMI labels. TCRdb reworked the 5' RACE reads into one entry per CDR3 protein, no DNA. With tens of thousands of distinct CDR3 sequences in the sample, the ten largest clones hold roughly 0.62%. The sample comprised naive CXCR3+ CD8+ T cells from blood. Subset denoted: CD45RO-CCR7+CD27+CD95- naive CD8+ T cells expressing CXCR3 (TNR3+). This clonotype was sampled from a human donor in good health. Some clones in this sample may be carry-over from other donors' samples. The genes are TRBV12-3 or TRBV12-4 and TRBJ1-4; TCRdb designates TRBD1, a call that cannot be tested without DNA. The CDR3 loop reads CASSEQGYEKLFF.